The TCR beta chain described here comes from a study of T-cell memory formation after mild COVID-19. TCRdb recomputed calls from the 5' RACE reads with MiXCR, one row per CDR3 protein. This table holds some 180,000 distinct CDR3 sequences, approximately 13% found once. Germline lookup yields CDR1 SQVTM and CDR2 ANQGSEA. V gave up 6 bases and J gave up 5 bases; unmatched junction bases: 7. The CDR3 has 14 amino acids. The TCR sequence derives from a man aged 18 to 29 who had mild COVID-19 (a few samples of this study predate the infection). Cell type and time point are not known. The gene calls are TRBV29-1 and TRBJ1-5; 10 bases align to TRBD1. The sample consisted of PBMCs or a T cell subset sorted from them (not recorded which). CDR3 in DNA: TGCAGCGTCGCCGACAGGGGGCGGGATCAGCCCCAGCATTTT. It translates to CSVADRGRDQPQHF. Together with reference TRBV29-1 and TRBJ1-5, the CDR3 gives the full variable domain: SAVISQKPSRDICQRGTSLTIQCQVDSQVTMMFWYRQQPGQSLTLIATANQGSEATYESGFVIDKFPISRPNLTFSTLTVSNMSPEDSSIYLCSVADRGRDQPQHFGDGTRLSIL.